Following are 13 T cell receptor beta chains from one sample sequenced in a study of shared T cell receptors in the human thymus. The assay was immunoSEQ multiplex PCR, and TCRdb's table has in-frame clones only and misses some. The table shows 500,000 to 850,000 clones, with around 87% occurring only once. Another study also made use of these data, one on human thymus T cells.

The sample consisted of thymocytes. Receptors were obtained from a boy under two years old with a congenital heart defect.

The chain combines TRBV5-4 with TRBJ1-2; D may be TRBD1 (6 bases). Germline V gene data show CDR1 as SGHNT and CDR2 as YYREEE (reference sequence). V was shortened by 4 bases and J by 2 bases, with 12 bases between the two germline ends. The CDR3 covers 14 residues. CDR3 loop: CASSPGTSNYGYTF. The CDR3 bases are TGTGCCAGCAGCCCCGGGACATCCAACTATGGCTACACCTTC.

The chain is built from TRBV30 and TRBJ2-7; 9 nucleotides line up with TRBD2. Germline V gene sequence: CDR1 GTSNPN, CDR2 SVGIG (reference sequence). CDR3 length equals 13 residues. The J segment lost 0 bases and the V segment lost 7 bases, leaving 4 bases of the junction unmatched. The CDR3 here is CAYGSGSSYEQYF. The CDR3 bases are TGTGCCTATGGTAGCGGGAGCTCCTACGAGCAGTACTTC.

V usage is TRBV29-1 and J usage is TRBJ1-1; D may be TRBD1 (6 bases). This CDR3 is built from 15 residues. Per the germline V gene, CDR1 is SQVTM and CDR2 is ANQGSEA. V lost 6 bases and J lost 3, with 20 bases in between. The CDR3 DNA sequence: TGCAGCGTCCCAACCCAGGGGCGTTATTACACTGAAGCTTTCTTT. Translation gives CSVPTQGRYYTEAFF.

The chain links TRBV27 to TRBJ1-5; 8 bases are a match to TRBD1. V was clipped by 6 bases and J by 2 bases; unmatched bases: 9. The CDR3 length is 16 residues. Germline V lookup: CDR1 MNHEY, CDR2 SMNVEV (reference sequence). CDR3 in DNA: TGTGCCAGCAGGCTAACAGGGGGTAGGGGCAATCAGCCCCAGCATTTT. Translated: CASRLTGGRGNQPQHF.

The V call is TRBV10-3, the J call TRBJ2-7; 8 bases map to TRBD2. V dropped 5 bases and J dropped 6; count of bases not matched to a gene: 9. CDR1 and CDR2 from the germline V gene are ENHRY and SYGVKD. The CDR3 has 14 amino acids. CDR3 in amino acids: CAISSSSGSGEQYF. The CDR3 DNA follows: TGTGCCATCAGTTCCTCCAGCGGGAGTGGCGAGCAGTACTTC.

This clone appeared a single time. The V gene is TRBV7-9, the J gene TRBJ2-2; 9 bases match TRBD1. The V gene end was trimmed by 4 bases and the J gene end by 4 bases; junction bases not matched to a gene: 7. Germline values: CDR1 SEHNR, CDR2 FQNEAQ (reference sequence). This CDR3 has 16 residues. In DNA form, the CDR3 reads TGTGCCAGCAGCTACAGACAGGGGGACATCACCGGGGAGCTGTTTTTT. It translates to CASSYRQGDITGELFF.

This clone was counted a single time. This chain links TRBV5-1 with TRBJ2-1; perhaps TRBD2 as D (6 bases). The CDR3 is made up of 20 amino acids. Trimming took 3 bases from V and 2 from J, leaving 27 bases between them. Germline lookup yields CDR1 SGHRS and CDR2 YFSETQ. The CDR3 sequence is CASSSSRRGRVYSAYNEQFF. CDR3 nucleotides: TGCGCCAGCAGCTCGTCGAGGAGGGGTCGCGTTTATTCAGCCTACAATGAGCAGTTCTTC.

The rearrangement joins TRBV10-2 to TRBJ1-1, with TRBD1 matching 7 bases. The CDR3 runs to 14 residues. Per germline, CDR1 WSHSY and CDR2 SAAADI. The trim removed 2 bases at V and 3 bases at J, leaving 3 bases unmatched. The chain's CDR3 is CASSERDRDTEAFF. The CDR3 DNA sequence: TGCGCCAGCAGTGAGCGTGACAGGGACACTGAAGCTTTCTTT.

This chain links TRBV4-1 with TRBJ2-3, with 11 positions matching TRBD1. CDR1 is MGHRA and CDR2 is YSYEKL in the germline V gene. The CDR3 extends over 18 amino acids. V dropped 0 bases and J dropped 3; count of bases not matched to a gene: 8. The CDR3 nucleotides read TGCGCCAGCAGCCAAGATGGAGACCGGGACAGGGGGACAGATACGCAGTATTTT. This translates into CASSQDGDRDRGTDTQYF.

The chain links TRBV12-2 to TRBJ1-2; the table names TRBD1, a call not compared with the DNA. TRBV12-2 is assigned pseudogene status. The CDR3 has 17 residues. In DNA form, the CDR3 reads TGTGCAAGTCGCTCCTTAGGGGACAGGAGTGTCATAGGTGGCTACACCTTC. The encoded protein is CASRSLGDRSVIGGYTF.

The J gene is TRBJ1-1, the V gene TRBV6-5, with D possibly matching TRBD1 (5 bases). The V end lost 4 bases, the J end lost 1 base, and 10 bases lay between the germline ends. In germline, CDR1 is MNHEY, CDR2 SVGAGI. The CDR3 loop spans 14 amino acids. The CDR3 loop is CASSWDSKNTEAFF. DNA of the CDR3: TGTGCCAGCAGTTGGGACTCTAAGAACACTGAAGCTTTCTTT.

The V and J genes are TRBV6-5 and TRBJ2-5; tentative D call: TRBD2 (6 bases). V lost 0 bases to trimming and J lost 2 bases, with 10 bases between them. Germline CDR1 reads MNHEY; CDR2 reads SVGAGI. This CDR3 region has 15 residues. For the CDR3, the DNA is TGTGCCAGCAGTTACTCTTTCCGGGGGCAAGAGACCCAGTACTTC. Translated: CASSYSFRGQETQYF.

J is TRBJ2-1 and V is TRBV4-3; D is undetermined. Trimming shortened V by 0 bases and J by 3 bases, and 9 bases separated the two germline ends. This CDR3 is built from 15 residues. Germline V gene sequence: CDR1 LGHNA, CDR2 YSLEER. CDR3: CASSQDMRSYNEQFF. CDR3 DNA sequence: TGCGCCAGCAGCCAAGATATGCGGAGCTACAATGAGCAGTTCTTC.